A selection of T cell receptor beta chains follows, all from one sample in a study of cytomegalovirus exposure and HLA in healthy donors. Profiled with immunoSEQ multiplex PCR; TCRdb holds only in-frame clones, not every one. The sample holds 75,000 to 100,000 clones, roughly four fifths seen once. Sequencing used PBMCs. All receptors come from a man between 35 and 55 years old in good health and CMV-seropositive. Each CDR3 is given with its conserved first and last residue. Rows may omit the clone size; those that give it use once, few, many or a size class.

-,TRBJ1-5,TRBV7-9,CSSSNQQQGAAGNQPQHF
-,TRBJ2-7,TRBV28,CASSQQGHSYEQYF
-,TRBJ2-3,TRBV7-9,CASSLRRDTQYF
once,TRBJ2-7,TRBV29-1,CSVEDRGTYEQYF
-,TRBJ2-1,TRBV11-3,CASSPHPGQGYNEQFF
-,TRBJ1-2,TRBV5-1,CASSSHDGTVLGYTF
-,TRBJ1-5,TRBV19,CASSKNRGPQPQHF
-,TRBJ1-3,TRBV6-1,CASRAGGFGNTIYF
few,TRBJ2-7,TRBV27,CASREWGGYEQYF
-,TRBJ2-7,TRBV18,CASSPPSGQGSYEQYF
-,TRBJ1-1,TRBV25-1,CASRHGVVEAFF
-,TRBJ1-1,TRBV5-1,CASSLSTGANTEAFF
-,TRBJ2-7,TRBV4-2,CASSQEGQGIRSRYF
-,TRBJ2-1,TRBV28,CASSLSGGGYNEQFF
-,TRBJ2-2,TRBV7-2,CASSLWVAGVSTGELFF
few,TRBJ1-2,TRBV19,CASRAPGGKNYGYTF
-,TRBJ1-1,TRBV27,CASSLFWTATEAFF
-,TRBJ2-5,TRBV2,CASSRDRQETQYF
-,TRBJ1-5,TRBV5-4,CASSLGSGGNQPQHF
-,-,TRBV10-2,CASKGTGNYEQYF
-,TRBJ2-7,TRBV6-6,CASRGGLVGSYEQYF
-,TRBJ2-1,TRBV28,CATDRDRYNEQFF
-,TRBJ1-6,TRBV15,CATGQAENHSPLHF
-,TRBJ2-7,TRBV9,CASGGQGTYEQYF
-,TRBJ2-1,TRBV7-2,CASSLPSGMNEQFF
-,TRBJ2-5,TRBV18,CASSPGLAGETQYF
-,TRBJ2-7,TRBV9,CASSPSGGRAYEQYF
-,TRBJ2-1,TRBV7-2,CASSVGTSGNNEQFF